Shown below are 28 T cell receptor beta chains from a single sample sequenced in a study of T cell responses to AZD1222 COVID-19 vaccine. TCRdb keeps only in-frame clones here, not all; method: immunoSEQ multiplex PCR. The sample records about 59,000 clones, 80% to 90% being singletons. The sample in question was peripheral blood, obtained 28 days after the second AZD1222 dose. These receptors were taken from an adult who received the AZD1222 COVID-19 vaccine.

The chain uses TRBV19 and TRBJ2-1; D is unresolved. The CDR3 contains 12 residues. Germline CDR1 LNHDA, CDR2 SQIVND (reference sequence). Trimming left V 9 bases short and J 2 bases short, with 8 bases between. The CDR3: CASSGTYNEQFF. The CDR3 DNA follows: TGTGCCAGCAGTGGGACCTACAATGAGCAGTTCTTC.

The chain couples TRBV19 to TRBJ1-1; possible D gene TRBD1, 5 bases. This CDR3 has 15 amino acids. The germline CDR1 and CDR2 sequences are LNHDA and SQIVND (reference sequence). Trimming left V 5 bases short and J 3 bases short, with 16 bases between. The CDR3: CASSLQGFGDTEAFF. CDR3 DNA: TGTGCCAGTAGTCTTCAGGGCTTCGGGGACACTGAAGCTTTCTTT. Variable domain in full (rest from reference TRBV19 and TRBJ1-1): DGGITQSPKYLFRKEGQNVTLSCEQNLNHDAMYWYRQDPGQGLRLIYYSQIVNDFQKGDIAEGYSVSREKKESFPLTVTSAQKNPTAFYLCASSLQGFGDTEAFFGQGTRLTVV.

The J gene is TRBJ2-1, the V gene TRBV6-6, with 10 bases aligning to TRBD1. The CDR3 is made up of 16 amino acids. Per germline, CDR1 MNHNY and CDR2 SVGAGI (reference sequence). The V and J ends lost 6 bases and 8 bases, in that order; junction bases with no gene match: 13. The CDR3 sequence: CASSYGQGVSLDEQFF. In DNA form, the CDR3 reads TGTGCCAGCAGCTACGGACAGGGGGTATCTTTAGATGAGCAGTTCTTC.

The rearrangement links TRBV19 to TRBJ1-2; 7 bases are a match to TRBD1. Germline trimming cut 5 bases from V and 3 bases from J; bases unmatched to any gene: 6. This CDR3 spans 14 amino acids. Germline lookup yields CDR1 LNHDA and CDR2 SQIVND (reference sequence). CDR3 in amino acids: CASSADREDYGYTF. The CDR3 bases are TGTGCCAGTAGTGCAGACAGGGAGGACTATGGCTACACCTTC.

The rearrangement uses TRBV7-2 and TRBJ1-4; D possibly corresponds to TRBD1 (6 bases). The CDR3 is 13 amino acids. CDR1 SGHTA and CDR2 FQGNSA come from the germline V gene. Trimming took off 9 bases at V and 5 bases at J, with 13 bases between the two ends. CDR3 coding DNA: TGTGCCAGTGAGGGGGGGCGGAATGAAAAACTGTTTTTT. Its translation: CASEGGRNEKLFF.

This clone was detected once. The chain joins TRBV19 to TRBJ2-3; D is unclear. Between the trimmed V and J ends, which lost 1 base and 6 bases, there was a span of 11 bases. CDR1 and CDR2 from the germline V gene are LNHDA and SQIVND (reference sequence). The CDR3 runs 14 residues. For the CDR3, the DNA is TGTGCCAGTAGTATAGGCAGCCTCCCCGATACGCAGTATTTT. This codes for CASSIGSLPDTQYF.

The chain employs TRBV28 and TRBJ1-2; D unclear. The germline V and J ends were trimmed by 5 bases and 2 bases, with 12 bases remaining between them. The CDR3 length is 14 residues. Germline CDR1 MDHEN, CDR2 SYDVKM. DNA for the CDR3: TGTGCCAGCAGTGGAGTAAGAAGAAACTATGGCTACACCTTC. It encodes CASSGVRRNYGYTF.

The V and J genes are TRBV27 and TRBJ2-2; 9 bases agree with TRBD1. J gave up 1 base and V 6 bases, and 3 bases lay outside the gene matches. The germline V gene encodes CDR1 MNHEY and CDR2 SMNVEV (reference sequence). The CDR3 runs 15 residues. Here the CDR3 reads CASRSGQGNTGELFF. CDR3 nucleotide sequence: TGTGCCAGCAGATCGGGACAGGGGAACACCGGGGAGCTGTTTTTT.

This sequence joins TRBV10-3 and TRBJ1-2, with TRBD1 matching over 9 bases. V trimming: 5 bases; J trimming: 8 bases; junction bases outside the gene matches: 3. This CDR3 is 12 amino acids long. The V gene's germline CDR1 is ENHRY and CDR2 SYGVKD. DNA for the CDR3: TGTGCCATCAGTAGACAGGGGGAAGGCTACACCTTC. It yields the protein CAISRQGEGYTF.

This chain links TRBV6-5 with TRBJ2-2; D remains ambiguous. Germline V CDR1 and CDR2: MNHEY, SVGAGI. CDR3 length equals 15 residues. V dropped 0 bases and J dropped 2 bases, with 7 bases sitting between them. This CDR3 reads CASSYSRLNTGELFF. CDR3 coding DNA: TGTGCCAGCAGTTACTCGAGGCTAAACACCGGGGAGCTGTTTTTT.

The chain has TRBV4-3 and TRBJ2-7; D is possibly TRBD1 (6 bases). Germline V gives CDR1 LGHNA, CDR2 YSLEER. Trimming shortened V by 0 bases and J by 4 bases, and 13 bases separated the two germline ends. The CDR3 is 15 amino acids. The CDR3 is CASSQEFIQGYEQYF. Here the CDR3 DNA reads TGCGCCAGCAGCCAAGAATTTATACAGGGATACGAGCAGTACTTC.

There are a few counts of this clone. The chain employs TRBV30 and TRBJ2-7; D may be TRBD2 (5 bases). The V and J ends lost 0 bases and 3 bases respectively, with 6 bases between them. The germline CDR1 and CDR2 sequences are GTSNPN and SVGIG (reference sequence). This CDR3 is 12 amino acids long. CDR3 amino acids: CAWSVRDYEQYF. The CDR3 DNA reads as TGTGCCTGGAGTGTCCGGGACTACGAGCAGTACTTC. Looking up the rest from reference TRBV30 and TRBJ2-7 gives the full variable domain: SQTIHQWPATLVQPVGSPLSLECTVEGTSNPNLYWYRQAAGRGLQLLFYSVGIGQISSEVPQNLSASRPQDRQFILSSKKLLLSDSGFYLCAWSVRDYEQYFGPGTRLTVT.

The chain has TRBV6-6 and TRBJ2-3; D is uncertain. V lost 6 bases to trimming and J lost 4 bases, with 11 bases between them. This CDR3 has 13 amino acids. Germline CDR1 reads MNHNY; CDR2 reads SVGAGI (reference sequence). This chain's CDR3 is CASRLPKADTQYF. CDR3 nucleotide sequence: TGTGCCAGCAGGTTACCGAAAGCAGATACGCAGTATTTT.

This clone occurred once. The chain joins TRBV2 to TRBJ1-2; possible D gene TRBD1, 5 bases. The CDR3 loop spans 14 amino acids. With 8 bases removed from V and 3 bases from J, the gap between germline ends came to 16 bases. Germline values: CDR1 SNHLY, CDR2 FYNNEI. The CDR3 DNA follows: TGTGCCAGCCGGGGGGGGATAACAGACTATGGCTACACCTTC. Protein: CASRGGITDYGYTF.

Comments on this clone: Germline is not matched at one junction end, which may reflect a read error. The chain employs TRBV18 and TRBJ2-2, with 9 bases matching TRBD2. From germline, CDR1 is KGHSH and CDR2 LQKENI. The CDR3 extends over 17 amino acids. CDR3 coding DNA: TGTGCCAGCTCCCCACCCTCAGCGGGGGGGAACACCGGGGAGCTGTTTTTT. Protein: CASSPPSAGGNTGELFF.

This rearrangement joins TRBV4-3 to TRBJ2-1; possible D gene TRBD2, 6 bases. Germline-derived CDR1 and CDR2 are LGHNA and YSLEER. V was shortened by 0 bases and J by 7 bases, with 16 bases between the two germline ends. CDR3 length equals 16 residues. The CDR3 is CASSQDWGSRGNEQFF. CDR3 coding DNA: TGCGCCAGCAGCCAAGATTGGGGGAGCCGGGGGAATGAGCAGTTCTTC.

J is TRBJ2-7 and V is TRBV29-1; a weak D match, TRBD2 (5 bases). CDR1 SQVTM and CDR2 ANQGSEA come from the germline V gene. Deletions cut 1 base from V and 4 bases from J, with 11 bases between. The CDR3 has 13 residues. CDR3 in amino acids: CSVEGEGSYEQYF. The CDR3 bases are TGCAGCGTTGAAGGCGAGGGTTCGTACGAGCAGTACTTC.

The V gene is TRBV14, the J gene TRBJ1-2; 7 nucleotides match TRBD1. V was clipped by 0 bases and J by 8 bases; unmatched bases: 9. The CDR3 runs 15 residues. Germline V lookup: CDR1 SGHDN, CDR2 FVKESK. The CDR3 bases are TGTGCCAGCAGCCAAGATGGAGAGGGGGCGCTGGGCTACACCTTC. The encoded protein is CASSQDGEGALGYTF.

This clone was detected once. This rearrangement joins TRBV10-3 to TRBJ2-7, with 9 bases that match TRBD1. The V and J ends lost 2 bases and 4 bases, in that order; junction bases with no gene match: 9. The CDR3 consists of 16 residues. From germline, CDR1 is ENHRY and CDR2 SYGVKD. CDR3 in amino acids: CAISESGGQGKYEQYF. The CDR3 nucleotides are TGTGCCATCAGTGAGAGTGGAGGACAGGGGAAATACGAGCAGTACTTC.

The rearrangement joins TRBV7-2 to TRBJ2-2; 8 bases line up with TRBD2. This CDR3 comprises 18 residues. V dropped 4 bases and J dropped 4; count of bases not matched to a gene: 14. Germline CDR1 SGHTA, CDR2 FQGNSA. Here the CDR3 DNA reads TGTGCCAGCAGCTCCCCCTCGGGGGGGAGGGCCCTCACCGGGGAGCTGTTTTTT. It translates to CASSSPSGGRALTGELFF.

The chain is built from TRBV5-8 and TRBJ1-2, with unresolved D. Per the germline V gene, CDR1 is SGHTS and CDR2 is YDEGEE. V was trimmed by 4 bases and J by 3 bases, leaving 22 bases between them. The CDR3 length is 17 residues. The DNA of the CDR3 is TGTGCCAGCAGCCTGCCGGGCTTCCCTATGGCCGACTATGGCTACACCTTC. Translating gives CASSLPGFPMADYGYTF.

The V call is TRBV5-1, the J call TRBJ1-6, with D unclear. This CDR3 comprises 12 residues. Trimming removed 1 base from V and 8 bases from J, with 4 bases in between. CDR1 and CDR2 (germline): SGHRS, YFSETQ. CDR3 sequence reads: CASSLRDSPLHF. CDR3 bases: TGCGCCAGCAGCTTGCGGGATTCACCCCTCCACTTT. The full variable domain, with the rest looked up from reference TRBV5-1 and TRBJ1-6, is KAGVTQTPRYLIKTRGQQVTLSCSPISGHRSVSWYQQTPGQGLQFLFEYFSETQRNKGNFPGRFSGRQFSNSRSEMNVSTLELGDSALYLCASSLRDSPLHFGNGTRLTVT.

The chain employs TRBV9 and TRBJ2-2; D remains ambiguous. Trimming left V 2 bases short and J 0 bases short, with 8 bases between. The germline gives CDR1 SGDLS, CDR2 YYNGEE. The CDR3 totals 15 residues. DNA of the CDR3: TGTGCCAGCAGCGTTACGGTGACGAACACCGGGGAGCTGTTTTTT. It translates to CASSVTVTNTGELFF.

The chain couples TRBV5-6 to TRBJ1-3; D perhaps matches TRBD1 (6 bases). V was clipped by 4 bases and J by 0 bases, with 14 bases between them. CDR1 and CDR2 (germline): SGHDT, YYEEEE. The CDR3 contains 16 residues. DNA for the CDR3: TGTGCCAGCAGCCATCCGGACAGTAACTCTGGAAACACCATATATTTT. Its protein is CASSHPDSNSGNTIYF.

The V call is TRBV18, the J call TRBJ2-1, with 12 bases identical to TRBD2. CDR3 length: 16 amino acids. CDR1 is KGHSH, CDR2 LQKENI, per germline. The ends lost 3 bases at V and 0 bases at J; junction bases unmatched: 0. CDR3 loop: CASSPTSGGSYNEQFF. The CDR3, as DNA: TGTGCCAGCTCACCGACTAGCGGGGGCTCCTACAATGAGCAGTTCTTC.

The chain is built from TRBV5-6 and TRBJ1-4; D not resolved. There are 12 residues in the CDR3. Germline-derived CDR1 and CDR2 are SGHDT and YYEEEE. V was pared by 1 base and J by 12 bases, with 10 bases between. DNA for the CDR3: TGTGCCAGCAGCTTGTCCCAAGGGCAACTGTTTTTT. It codes for CASSLSQGQLFF.

This chain links TRBV6-5 with TRBJ1-2; D may be TRBD1 (5 bases). The germline gives CDR1 MNHEY, CDR2 SVGAGI. The CDR3 consists of 12 residues. V gave up 7 bases and J gave up 7 bases, with 13 bases separating them. The chain's CDR3 is CASTPGRAGYTF. The DNA for the CDR3 is TGTGCCAGCACCCCGGGACGAGCTGGCTACACCTTC.

This clone was counted once. The rearrangement uses TRBV6-1 and TRBJ1-4; TRBD1 aligns across 7 bases. Looked up from germline, CDR1 is MNHNS and CDR2 is SASEGT. Unmatched junction bases numbered 8, after V lost 2 bases and J lost 8 bases. This CDR3 has 15 amino acids. The CDR3 spells CASSEIAQGGEKLFF. In DNA form, the CDR3 reads TGTGCCAGCAGTGAAATAGCGCAGGGGGGAGAAAAACTGTTTTTT.